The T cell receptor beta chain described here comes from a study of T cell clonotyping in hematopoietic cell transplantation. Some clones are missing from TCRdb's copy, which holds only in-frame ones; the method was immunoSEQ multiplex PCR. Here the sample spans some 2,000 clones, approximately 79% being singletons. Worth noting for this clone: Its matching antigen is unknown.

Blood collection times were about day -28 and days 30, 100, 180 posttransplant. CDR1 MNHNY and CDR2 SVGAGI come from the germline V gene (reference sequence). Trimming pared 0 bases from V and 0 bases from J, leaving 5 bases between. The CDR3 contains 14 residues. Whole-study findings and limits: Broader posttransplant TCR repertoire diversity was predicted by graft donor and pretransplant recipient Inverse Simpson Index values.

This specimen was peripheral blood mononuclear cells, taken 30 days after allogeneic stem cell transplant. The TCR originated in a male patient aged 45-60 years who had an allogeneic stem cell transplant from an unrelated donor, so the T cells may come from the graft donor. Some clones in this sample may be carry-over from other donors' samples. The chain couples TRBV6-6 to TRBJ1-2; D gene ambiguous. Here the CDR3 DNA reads TGTGCCAGCAGTTACTCGCAAGCTAACTATGGCTACACCTTC. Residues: CASSYSQANYGYTF.